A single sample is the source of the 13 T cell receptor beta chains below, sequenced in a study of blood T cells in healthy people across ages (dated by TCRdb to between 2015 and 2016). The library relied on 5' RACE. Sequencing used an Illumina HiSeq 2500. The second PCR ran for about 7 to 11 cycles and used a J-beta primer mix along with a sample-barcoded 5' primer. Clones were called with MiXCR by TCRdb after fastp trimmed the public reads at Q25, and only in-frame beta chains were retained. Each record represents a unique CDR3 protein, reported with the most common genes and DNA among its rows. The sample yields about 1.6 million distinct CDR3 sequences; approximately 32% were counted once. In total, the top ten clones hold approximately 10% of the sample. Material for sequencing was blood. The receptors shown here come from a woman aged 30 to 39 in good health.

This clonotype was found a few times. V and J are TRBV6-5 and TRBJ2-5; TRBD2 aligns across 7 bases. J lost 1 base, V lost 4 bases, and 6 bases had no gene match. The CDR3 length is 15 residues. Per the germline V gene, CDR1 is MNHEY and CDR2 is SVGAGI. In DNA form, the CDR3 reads TGTGCCAGCAGTTTCGCAGCGGGGACCCAAGAGACCCAGTACTTC. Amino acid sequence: CASSFAAGTQETQYF.

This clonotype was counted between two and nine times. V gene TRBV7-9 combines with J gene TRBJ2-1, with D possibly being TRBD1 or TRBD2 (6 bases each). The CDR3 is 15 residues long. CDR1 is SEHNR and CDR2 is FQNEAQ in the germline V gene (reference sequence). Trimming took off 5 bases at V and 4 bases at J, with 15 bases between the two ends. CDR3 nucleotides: TGTGCCAGCAGCCCTGTGGGGGGCCTTTACAATGAGCAGTTCTTC. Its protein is CASSPVGGLYNEQFF.

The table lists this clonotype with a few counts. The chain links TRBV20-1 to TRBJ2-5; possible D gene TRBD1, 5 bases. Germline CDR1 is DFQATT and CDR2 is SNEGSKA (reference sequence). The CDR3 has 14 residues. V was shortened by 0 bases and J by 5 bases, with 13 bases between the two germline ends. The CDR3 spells CSARDQRGGETQYF. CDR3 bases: TGCAGTGCTAGAGATCAAAGGGGTGGGGAGACCCAGTACTTC.

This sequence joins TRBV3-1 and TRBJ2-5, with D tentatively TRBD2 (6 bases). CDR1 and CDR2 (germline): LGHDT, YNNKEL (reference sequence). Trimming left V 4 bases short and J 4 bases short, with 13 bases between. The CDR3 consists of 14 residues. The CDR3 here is CASSLWGVLETQYF. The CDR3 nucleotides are TGTGCCAGCAGCCTATGGGGGGTTTTAGAGACCCAGTACTTC.

This chain's CDR3 is CATSDTGTGTYEQYF. As DNA, the CDR3 is TGTGCCACCAGTGACACCGGGACAGGGACCTACGAGCAGTACTTC. V usage is TRBV24-1 and J usage is TRBJ2-7; 9 nucleotides line up with TRBD1. This CDR3 spans 15 amino acids. Germline-derived CDR1 and CDR2 are KGHDR and SFDVKD. With 4 bases clipped from V and 2 bases from J, the junction kept 5 bases outside the gene matches.

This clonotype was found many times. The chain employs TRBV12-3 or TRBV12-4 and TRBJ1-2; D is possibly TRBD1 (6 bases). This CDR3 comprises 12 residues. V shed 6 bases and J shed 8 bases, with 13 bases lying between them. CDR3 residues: CASSPAGEGYTF. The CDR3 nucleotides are TGTGCCAGCAGCCCCGCAGGGGAAGGCTACACCTTC.

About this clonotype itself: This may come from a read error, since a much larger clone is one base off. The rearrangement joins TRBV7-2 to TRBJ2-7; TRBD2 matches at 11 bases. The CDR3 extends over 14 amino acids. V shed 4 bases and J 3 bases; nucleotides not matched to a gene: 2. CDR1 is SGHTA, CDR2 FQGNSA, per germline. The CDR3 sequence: CTSSSGLAVYEQYF. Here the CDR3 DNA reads TGTACCAGCAGCTCGGGACTAGCGGTCTACGAGCAGTACTTC.

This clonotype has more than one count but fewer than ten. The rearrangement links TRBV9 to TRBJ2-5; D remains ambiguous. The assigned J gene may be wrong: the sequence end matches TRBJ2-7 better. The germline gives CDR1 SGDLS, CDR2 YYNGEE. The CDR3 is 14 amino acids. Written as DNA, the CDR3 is TGTGCCAGCAGCGTAGGGAGCGACTCTGACGAGCAGTACTTC. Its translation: CASSVGSDSDEQYF.

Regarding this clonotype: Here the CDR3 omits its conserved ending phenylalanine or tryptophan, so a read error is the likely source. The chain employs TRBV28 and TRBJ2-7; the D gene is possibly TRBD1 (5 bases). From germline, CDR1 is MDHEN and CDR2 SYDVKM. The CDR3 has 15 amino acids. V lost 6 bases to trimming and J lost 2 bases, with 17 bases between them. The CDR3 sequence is CASSLLGQGTYEQYL. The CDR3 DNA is TGTGCCAGCAGCCTACTCGGGCAGGGTACCTACGAGCAGTACTTA.

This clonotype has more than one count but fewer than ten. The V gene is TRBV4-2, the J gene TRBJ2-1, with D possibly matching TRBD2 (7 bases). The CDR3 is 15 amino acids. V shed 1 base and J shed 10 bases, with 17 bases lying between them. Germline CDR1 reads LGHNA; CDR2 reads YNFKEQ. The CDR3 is CASSQVSGEGLEQFF. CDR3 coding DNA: TGTGCCAGCAGCCAAGTTTCAGGGGAGGGGTTAGAGCAGTTCTTC.

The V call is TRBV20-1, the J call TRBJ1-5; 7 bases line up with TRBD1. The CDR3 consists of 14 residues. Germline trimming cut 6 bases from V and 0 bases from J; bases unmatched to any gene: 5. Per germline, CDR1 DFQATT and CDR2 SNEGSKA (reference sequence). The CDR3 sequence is CSATDRISNQPQHF. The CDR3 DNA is TGCAGTGCCACGGACAGGATTAGCAATCAGCCCCAGCATTTT.

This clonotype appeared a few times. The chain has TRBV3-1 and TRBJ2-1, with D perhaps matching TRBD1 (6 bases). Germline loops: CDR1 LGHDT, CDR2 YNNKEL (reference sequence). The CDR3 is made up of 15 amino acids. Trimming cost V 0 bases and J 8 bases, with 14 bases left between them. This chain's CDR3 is CASSQDWGPSDEQFF. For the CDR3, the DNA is TGTGCCAGCAGCCAAGACTGGGGGCCGAGTGATGAGCAGTTCTTC.

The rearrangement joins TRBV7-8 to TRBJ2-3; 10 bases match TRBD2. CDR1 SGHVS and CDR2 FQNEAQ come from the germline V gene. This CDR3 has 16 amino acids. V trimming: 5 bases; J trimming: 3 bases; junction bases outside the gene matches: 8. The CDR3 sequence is CASSMKGLATTDTQYF. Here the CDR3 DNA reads TGTGCCAGCAGCATGAAGGGACTAGCGACAACAGATACGCAGTATTTT.